A selection of T cell receptor beta chains follows, all from one sample in a study of blood T cell repertoires in COVID-19. Libraries were prepared by immunoSEQ multiplex PCR; TCRdb keeps only in-frame clonotypes and omits some of them. Of 45,000 to 65,000 clones in the sample, 89% are singletons; the top ten hold around 10%. What was sequenced was peripheral blood. The receptors here all came from an older man with active or convalescent COVID-19. Both conserved end residues are part of each CDR3. Rows may omit the clone size; those that give it use once, few, many or a size class.

v_call,clone_size,cdr3_length,j_call,cdr3_aa
TRBV7-9,.,14,TRBJ2-7,CASSPGTVSYEQYF
TRBV6-4,.,14,TRBJ2-1,CASSDTFASGEQFF
TRBV9,few,18,TRBJ2-3,CASSGPGQGYRSTDTQYF
TRBV6-5,.,15,TRBJ2-7,CASRRDRGPSYEQYF
TRBV5-1,.,16,TRBJ2-3,CASSLGLAGAVDTQYF
TRBV29-1,few,13,TRBJ1-2,CSVLPGTGNGYTF
TRBV28,.,19,TRBJ1-4,CASSFHPPSVRGPNEKLFF
TRBV19,.,14,TRBJ2-5,CASSIGGAFETQYF
TRBV7-8,.,15,TRBJ2-5,CASSLTSGRAETQYF
TRBV27,.,13,TRBJ1-2,CASSRTGEGGYTF
TRBV6-5,.,14,TRBJ1-4,CASGQVATNEKLFF
TRBV7-2,.,16,TRBJ1-6,CASSNRDSSYNSPLHF
TRBV15,.,14,TRBJ1-2,CATSRSEGAHGYTF
TRBV5-1,.,14,TRBJ1-3,CASSLDTSGNTIYF
TRBV15,.,11,TRBJ2-1,CATSTRDLKLF
TRBV10-3,.,13,TRBJ1-5,CAISPQSNQPQHF
TRBV6-5,.,11,TRBJ1-5,CASSTNQPQHF
TRBV18,.,15,TRBJ1-1,CASSPFGTENTEAFF
TRBV27,.,11,TRBJ2-7,CASSYDTEQYF
TRBV6-5,.,14,TRBJ2-5,CASRVVEGRETQYF
TRBV2,.,12,TRBJ2-7,CASTTHTYEQYF
TRBV3-1/TRBV3-2,.,15,TRBJ1-5,CASSQGQAENQPQHF
TRBV7-2,.,15,TRBJ2-5,CASSSDRGFTETQYF
TRBV3-1/TRBV3-2,.,16,TRBJ2-3,CASSQDTAGGTDTQYF
TRBV7-9,.,13,TRBJ2-7,CASSQGPLQGQYF
TRBV7-9,few,17,TRBJ1-2,CASSLGHVGQANYGYTF
TRBV10-3,.,12,TRBJ2-5,CAISARQETQYF
TRBV6-5,.,14,TRBJ1-2,CASSNVDRSYGYTF
TRBV6-5,.,14,TRBJ2-5,CASSLKGLAETQYF
TRBV5-6,.,17,TRBJ1-5,CASSLGHRQGVIQPQHF
TRBV28,.,13,TRBJ2-7,CAVGGQGAGEQYF